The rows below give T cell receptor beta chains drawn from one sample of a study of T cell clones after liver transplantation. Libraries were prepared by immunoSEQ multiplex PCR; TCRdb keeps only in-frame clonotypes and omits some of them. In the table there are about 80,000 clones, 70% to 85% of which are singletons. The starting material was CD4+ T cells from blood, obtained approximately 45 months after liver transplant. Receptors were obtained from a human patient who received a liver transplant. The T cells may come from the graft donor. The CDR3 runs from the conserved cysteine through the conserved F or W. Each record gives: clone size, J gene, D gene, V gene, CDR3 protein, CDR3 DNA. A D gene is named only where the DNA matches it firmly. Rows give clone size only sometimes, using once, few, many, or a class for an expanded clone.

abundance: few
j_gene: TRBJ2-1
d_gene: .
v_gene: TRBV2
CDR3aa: CASTPTRAYNEQFF
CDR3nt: TGTGCCAGCACCCCCACTAGGGCCTACAATGAGCAGTTCTTC

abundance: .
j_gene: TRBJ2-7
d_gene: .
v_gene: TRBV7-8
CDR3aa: CASSWLGEQYF
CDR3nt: TGTGCCAGCAGCTGGCTAGGCGAGCAGTACTTC

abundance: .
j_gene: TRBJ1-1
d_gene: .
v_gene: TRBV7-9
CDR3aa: CASSLLRGAPITEAFF
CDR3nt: TGTGCCAGCAGCTTACTCCGAGGGGCCCCGATCACTGAAGCTTTCTTT

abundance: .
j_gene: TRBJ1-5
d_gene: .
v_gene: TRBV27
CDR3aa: CASSSIHGIYSNQPQHF
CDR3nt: TGTGCCAGCAGTTCCATCCACGGTATATATAGCAATCAGCCCCAGCATTTT

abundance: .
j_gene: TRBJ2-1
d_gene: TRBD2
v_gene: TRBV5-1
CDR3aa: CASRGLAGLNEQFF
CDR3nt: TGCGCCAGCAGGGGGCTAGCGGGACTGAATGAGCAGTTCTTC

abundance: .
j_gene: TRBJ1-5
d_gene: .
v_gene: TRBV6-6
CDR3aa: CASSPRGTDNQPQHF
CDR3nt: TGTGCCAGCAGCCCCCGAGGGACGGACAATCAGCCCCAGCATTTT

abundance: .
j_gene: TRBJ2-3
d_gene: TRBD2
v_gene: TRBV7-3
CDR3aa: CASSRLAGTDTQYF
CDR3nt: TGTGCCAGCAGTCGGCTAGCGGGCACAGATACGCAGTATTTT

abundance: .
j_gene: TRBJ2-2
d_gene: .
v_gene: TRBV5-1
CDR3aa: CASSLAYGELFF
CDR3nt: TGCGCCAGCAGCTTGGCGTACGGGGAGCTGTTTTTT

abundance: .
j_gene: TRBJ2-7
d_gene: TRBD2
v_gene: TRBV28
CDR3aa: CASSPSGTRNYEQYF
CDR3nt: TGTGCCAGCAGCCCCTCCGGGACTAGAAACTACGAGCAGTACTTC

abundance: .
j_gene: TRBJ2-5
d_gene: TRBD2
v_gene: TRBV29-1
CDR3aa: CSVMLAGGQETQYF
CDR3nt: TGCAGCGTTATGCTAGCGGGAGGTCAGGAGACCCAGTACTTC

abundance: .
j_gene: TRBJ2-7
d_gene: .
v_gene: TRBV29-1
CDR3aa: CSVELSAYEQYF
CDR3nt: TGCAGCGTTGAGCTGTCCGCCTACGAGCAGTACTTC

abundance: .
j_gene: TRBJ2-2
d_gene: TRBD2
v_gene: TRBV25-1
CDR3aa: CASSESGGGYTGELFF
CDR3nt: TGTGCCAGCAGTGAATCGGGGGGTGGGTACACCGGGGAGCTGTTTTTT

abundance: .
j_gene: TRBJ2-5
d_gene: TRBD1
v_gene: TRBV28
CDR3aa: CASSFTGQGAQKTQYF
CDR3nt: TGTGCCAGCAGTTTCACGGGACAGGGGGCACAAAAGACCCAGTACTTC

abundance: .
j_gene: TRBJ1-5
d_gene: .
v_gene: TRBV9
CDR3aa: CASSVGVGGDQPQHF
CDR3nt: TGTGCCAGCAGCGTAGGAGTCGGAGGGGATCAGCCCCAGCATTTT

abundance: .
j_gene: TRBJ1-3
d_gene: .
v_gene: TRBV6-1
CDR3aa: CASNQGAGNTIYF
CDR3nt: TGTGCCAGCAATCAGGGAGCTGGAAACACCATATATTTT

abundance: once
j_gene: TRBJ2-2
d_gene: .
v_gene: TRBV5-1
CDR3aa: CASSLELNTGELFF
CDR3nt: TGCGCCAGCAGCTTGGAGCTAAATACCGGGGAGCTGTTTTTT

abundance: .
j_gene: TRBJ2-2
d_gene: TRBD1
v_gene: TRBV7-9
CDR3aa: CASSSRDRGNTGELFF
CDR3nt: TGTGCCAGCAGCTCCCGGGACAGGGGGAACACCGGGGAGCTGTTTTTT

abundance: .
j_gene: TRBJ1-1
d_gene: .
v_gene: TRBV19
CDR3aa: CASRKGPNTEAFF
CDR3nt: TGTGCCAGTAGGAAGGGACCGAACACTGAAGCTTTCTTT

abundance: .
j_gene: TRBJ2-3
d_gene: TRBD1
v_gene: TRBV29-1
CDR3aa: CSVDGRGTDTQYF
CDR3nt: TGCAGCGTTGACGGCAGGGGGACAGATACGCAGTATTTT

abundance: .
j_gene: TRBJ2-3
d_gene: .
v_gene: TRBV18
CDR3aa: CASGKAIIATDTQYF
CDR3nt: TGTGCCAGCGGAAAAGCAATAATCGCGACAGATACGCAGTATTTT

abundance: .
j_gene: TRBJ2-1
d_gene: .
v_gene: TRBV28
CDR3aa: CASSLSAANNEQFF
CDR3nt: TGTGCCAGCAGTTTATCGGCAGCGAACAATGAGCAGTTCTTC

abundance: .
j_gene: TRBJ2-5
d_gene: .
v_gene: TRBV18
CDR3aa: CASSGALQETQYF
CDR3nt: TGTGCCAGCTCAGGAGCACTCCAAGAGACCCAGTACTTC

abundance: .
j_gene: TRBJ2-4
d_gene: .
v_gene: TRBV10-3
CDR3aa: CAISEGQDGIQYF
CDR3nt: TGTGCCATCAGTGAAGGGCAGGATGGCATTCAGTACTTC

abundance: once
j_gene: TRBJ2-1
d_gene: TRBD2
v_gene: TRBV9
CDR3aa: CASSVEATSGKDNEQFF
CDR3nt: TGTGCCAGCAGCGTAGAAGCGACTAGCGGGAAGGACAATGAGCAGTTCTTC

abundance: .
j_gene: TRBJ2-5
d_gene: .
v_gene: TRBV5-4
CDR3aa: CAIKGGSQETQYF
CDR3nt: TGTGCCATTAAAGGGGGGTCCCAAGAGACCCAGTACTTC

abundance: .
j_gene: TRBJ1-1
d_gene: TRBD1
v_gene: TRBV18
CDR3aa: CASSPLGTGNPRNTEAFF
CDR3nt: TGTGCCAGCTCACCGCTAGGGACAGGGAATCCGAGGAACACTGAAGCTTTCTTT

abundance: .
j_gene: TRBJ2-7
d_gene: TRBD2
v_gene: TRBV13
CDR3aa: CASSLGLAGRLEQYF
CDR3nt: TGTGCCAGCAGCTTAGGACTAGCGGGAAGATTGGAGCAGTACTTC

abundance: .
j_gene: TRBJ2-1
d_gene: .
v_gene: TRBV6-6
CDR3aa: CASRATGLSYNEQFF
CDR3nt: TGTGCCAGCAGAGCTACAGGGCTATCCTACAATGAGCAGTTCTTC

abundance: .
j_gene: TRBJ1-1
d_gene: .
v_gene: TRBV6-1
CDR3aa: CASGEAFF
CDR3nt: TGTGCCAGCGGGGAAGCTTTCTTT

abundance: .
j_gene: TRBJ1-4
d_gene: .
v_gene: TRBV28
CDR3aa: CASSSRAWEGITNEKLFF
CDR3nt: TGTGCCAGCAGTTCGAGGGCCTGGGAGGGTATAACTAATGAAAAACTGTTTTTT

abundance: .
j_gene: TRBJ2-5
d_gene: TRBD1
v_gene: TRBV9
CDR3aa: CASSPQGDHGETQYF
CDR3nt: TGTGCCAGCAGCCCACAGGGGGACCATGGGGAGACCCAGTACTTC

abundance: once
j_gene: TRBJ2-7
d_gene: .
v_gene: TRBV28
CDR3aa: CASGREQYF
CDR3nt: TGTGCCAGCGGCCGAGAGCAGTACTTC

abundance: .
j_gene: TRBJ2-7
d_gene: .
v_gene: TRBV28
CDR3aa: CASSFISGSTYEQYF
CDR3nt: TGTGCCAGCAGTTTCATTTCGGGTAGCACCTACGAGCAGTACTTC

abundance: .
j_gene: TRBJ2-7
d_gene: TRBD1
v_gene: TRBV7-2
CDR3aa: CASSSLGQGDMEQYF
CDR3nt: TGTGCCAGCAGCTCACTGGGACAGGGGGATATGGAGCAGTACTTC

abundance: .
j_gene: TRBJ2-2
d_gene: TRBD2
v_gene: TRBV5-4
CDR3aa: CASSELLAGAGELFF
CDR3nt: TGTGCCAGCAGCGAGCTACTAGCGGGAGCCGGGGAGCTGTTTTTT

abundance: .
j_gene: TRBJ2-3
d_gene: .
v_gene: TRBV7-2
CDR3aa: CASSLNSGTSTDTQYF
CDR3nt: TGTGCCAGCAGCTTAAATAGCGGAACTAGCACAGATACGCAGTATTTT

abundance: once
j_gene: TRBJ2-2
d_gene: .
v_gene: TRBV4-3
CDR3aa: CASSERGTGELFF
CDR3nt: TGCGCCAGCAGCGAAAGGGGTACCGGGGAGCTGTTTTTT

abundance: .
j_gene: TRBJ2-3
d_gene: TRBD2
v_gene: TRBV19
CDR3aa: CASSRRTSGSIWADTQYF
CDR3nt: TGTGCCAGTAGTCGGAGGACTAGCGGGAGTATTTGGGCAGATACGCAGTATTTT

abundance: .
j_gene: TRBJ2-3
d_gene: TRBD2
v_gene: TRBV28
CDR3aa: CASRSGLAGVTDTQYF
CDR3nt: TGTGCCAGCAGGAGCGGACTAGCGGGGGTCACAGATACGCAGTATTTT

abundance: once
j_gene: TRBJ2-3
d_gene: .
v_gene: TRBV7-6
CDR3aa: CASSRGPDTQYF
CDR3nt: TGTGCCAGCAGTCGTGGACCAGATACGCAGTATTTT

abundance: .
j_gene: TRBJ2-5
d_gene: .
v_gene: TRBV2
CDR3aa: CASSEPTKETQYF
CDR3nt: TGTGCCAGCAGTGAGCCCACAAAAGAGACCCAGTACTTC

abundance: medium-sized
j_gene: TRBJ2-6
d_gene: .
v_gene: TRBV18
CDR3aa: CASSPNLRSSGANVLTF
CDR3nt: TGTGCCAGCTCACCAAATCTCCGGAGCTCTGGGGCCAACGTCCTGACTTTC

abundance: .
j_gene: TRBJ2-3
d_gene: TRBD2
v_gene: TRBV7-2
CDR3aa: CASSLNSGTSTDTQYF
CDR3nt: TGTGCCAGCAGCTTAAATAGCGGGACTAGCACAGATACGCAGTATTTT

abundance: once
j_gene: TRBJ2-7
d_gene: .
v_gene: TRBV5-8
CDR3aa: CASSLYTTSHEQYF
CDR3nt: TGTGCCAGCAGCTTGTATACAACTTCCCACGAGCAGTACTTC

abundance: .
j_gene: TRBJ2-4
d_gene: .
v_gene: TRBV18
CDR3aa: CASSPLQGAKNIQYF
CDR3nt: TGTGCCAGCTCACCCCTCCAGGGAGCCAAAAACATTCAGTACTTC

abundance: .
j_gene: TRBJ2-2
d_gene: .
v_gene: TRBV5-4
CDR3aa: CASSLGSRLTNTGELFF
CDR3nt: TGTGCCAGCAGCTTGGGGTCCCGGCTAACCAACACCGGGGAGCTGTTTTTT

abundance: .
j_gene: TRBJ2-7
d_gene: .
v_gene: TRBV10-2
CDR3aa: CASRRESYEQYF
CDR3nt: TGCGCCAGCCGGCGGGAATCCTACGAGCAGTACTTC

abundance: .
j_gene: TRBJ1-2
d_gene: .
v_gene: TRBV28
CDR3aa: CASSFKRYGYTF
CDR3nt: TGTGCCAGCAGTTTTAAGCGCTATGGCTACACCTTC

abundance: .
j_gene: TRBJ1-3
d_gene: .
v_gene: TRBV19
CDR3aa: CASRDSSGNTIYF
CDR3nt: TGTGCCAGTAGGGACAGCTCTGGAAACACCATATATTTT

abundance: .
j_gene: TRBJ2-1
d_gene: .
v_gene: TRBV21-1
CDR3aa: CASSKRIKYNEQFF
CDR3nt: TGTGCCAGCAGCAAACGAATTAAGTACAATGAGCAGTTCTTC